The rows below give T cell receptor beta chains drawn from one sample of a study of control samples from healthy donors and cancer patients. Assay: immunoSEQ multiplex PCR; the TCRdb copy retains only in-frame clones and omits some. Counted here are 98,000 or so clones, around three quarters occurring once; the ten biggest clones make up about 10%. The sequenced sample was blood. The receptors here all came from a woman younger than 45 in good health. CDR3s include the opening cysteine and the closing phenylalanine or tryptophan. A D gene is named only where the DNA matches it firmly. A clone size is listed for some rows: how often the clone was seen (once, few, many), or a class if it is expanded.

v_gene	d_gene	j_gene	abundance	CDR3nt	CDR3aa
TRBV7-2	TRBD1	TRBJ1-1	-	TGTGCCAGCAGCCCCCGACAGGGAGAATTTAACACTGAAGCTTTCTTT	CASSPRQGEFNTEAFF
TRBV5-4	-	TRBJ2-5	-	TGTGCCAGCAGCCATGGACAGTCCCAAGAGACCCAGTACTTC	CASSHGQSQETQYF
TRBV6-1	-	TRBJ2-1	few	TGTGCCAGCAGTGACCCCGCGGCAGGGGCGGGGTCCAATGAGCAGTTCTTC	CASSDPAAGAGSNEQFF
TRBV13	-	TRBJ2-3	-	TGTGCGACCAAGCCCGGGGGGCGCACAGATACGCAGTATTTT	CATKPGGRTDTQYF
TRBV25-1	-	TRBJ2-1	-	TGTGCCAGCAGTCCAGGGTACAATGAGCAGTTCTTC	CASSPGYNEQFF
TRBV9	-	TRBJ2-2	-	TGTGCCTGCTCGGGGACTGCGAACACCGGGGAGCTGTTTTTT	CACSGTANTGELFF
TRBV10-1	TRBD1	TRBJ2-7	-	TGCGCCAGCAGTGCCTGGGACAGGAGATACGAGCAGTACTTC	CASSAWDRRYEQYF
TRBV7-2	TRBD1	TRBJ1-4	-	TGTGCCAGCAGTTCAAGAGGGACAGGGCATAATGAAAAACTGTTTTTT	CASSSRGTGHNEKLFF
TRBV15	-	TRBJ1-3	-	TGTGCCACCAGCAGAGTAACAGGGACAGGAAACACCATATATTTT	CATSRVTGTGNTIYF
TRBV10-3	TRBD2	TRBJ2-1	-	TGTGCCATGAACTCCGGGGGGACCGACCAGTTCTTC	CAMNSGGTDQFF